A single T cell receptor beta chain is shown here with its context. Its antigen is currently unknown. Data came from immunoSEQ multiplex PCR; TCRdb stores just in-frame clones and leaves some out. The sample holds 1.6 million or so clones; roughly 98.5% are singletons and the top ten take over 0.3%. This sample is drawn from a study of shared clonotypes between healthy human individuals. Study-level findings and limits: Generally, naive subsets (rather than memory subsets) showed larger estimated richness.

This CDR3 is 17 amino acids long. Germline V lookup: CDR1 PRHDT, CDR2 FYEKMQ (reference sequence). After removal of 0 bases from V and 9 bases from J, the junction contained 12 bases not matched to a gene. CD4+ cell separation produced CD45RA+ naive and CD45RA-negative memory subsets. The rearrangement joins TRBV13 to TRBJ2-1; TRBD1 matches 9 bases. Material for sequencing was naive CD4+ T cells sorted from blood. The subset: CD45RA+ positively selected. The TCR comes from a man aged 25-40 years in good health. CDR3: CASSLGRDRVIEAEQFF. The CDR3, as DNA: TGTGCCAGCAGCTTAGGCCGGGACAGGGTAATAGAGGCTGAGCAGTTCTTC.